Listed below are T cell receptor beta chains from one sample, sequenced in a study of T-cell memory formation after mild COVID-19. MiXCR was run by TCRdb on the 5' RACE reads, yielding one entry per CDR3 protein. The sample lists roughly 450,000 distinct CDR3 sequences; around a sixth were seen once. Sequencing was performed on PBMCs or a T cell subset sorted from them (not recorded which). These receptors came from an adult woman who had mild COVID-19 (a few samples of this study predate the infection). Cell type and time point are not known. The CDR3 runs from the conserved cysteine through the conserved F or W. D genes are given only for firm matches.

d_call: TRBD1
v_call: TRBV5-1
cdr3_aa: CASSLDSGQGMYGYTF

d_call: NA
v_call: TRBV12-3/TRBV12-4
cdr3_aa: CASSFRGDGNTIYF

d_call: NA
v_call: TRBV12-3/TRBV12-4
cdr3_aa: CASSLAIGARSYEQYF

d_call: NA
v_call: TRBV20-1
cdr3_aa: CSARDGGADTEAFF

d_call: TRBD2
v_call: TRBV27
cdr3_aa: CASSPTGLAGVNEQFF

d_call: NA
v_call: TRBV4-2
cdr3_aa: CASSQVAGLTYEQYF

d_call: NA
v_call: TRBV5-4
cdr3_aa: CASSLWSGYEQYF

d_call: NA
v_call: TRBV7-9
cdr3_aa: CASSDLGEETQYF

d_call: NA
v_call: TRBV6-6
cdr3_aa: CASSYWSAFRGGGLPGDTQYF

d_call: TRBD2
v_call: TRBV5-1
cdr3_aa: CASSFGLAGFSTGELFF

d_call: TRBD1
v_call: TRBV6-6
cdr3_aa: CASGDRGPEAFF

d_call: NA
v_call: TRBV7-9
cdr3_aa: CASSFETTSQPQHF

d_call: NA
v_call: TRBV5-1
cdr3_aa: CASSLNARDNEQFF

d_call: TRBD1
v_call: TRBV7-2
cdr3_aa: CASSLRQGVLGAYNEQFF

d_call: NA
v_call: TRBV12-3/TRBV12-4
cdr3_aa: CASSSRPGMDYGYTF

d_call: NA
v_call: TRBV12-3/TRBV12-4
cdr3_aa: CASRYGYSNQPQHF

d_call: TRBD2
v_call: TRBV18
cdr3_aa: CASSPPLAGVNNEQFF

d_call: NA
v_call: TRBV5-6
cdr3_aa: CASSLFLNLDTQYF

d_call: NA
v_call: TRBV4-3
cdr3_aa: CASSQDIPGSPVNEQFF

d_call: NA
v_call: TRBV7-9
cdr3_aa: CASSLYSAVDTQYF